This T cell receptor (beta chain) stems from a study of cytomegalovirus exposure and HLA in healthy donors. Study-wide points: It was taken for granted in presence/absence analyses that sequencing depth across donors was roughly uniform. Across HLA loci, a later analysis found differing TCR association rates, with DRB1 most and HLA-C fewest. By a later analysis, the bulk of CMV-associated TCR beta chains appeared HLA-restricted.

This CDR3 comprises 16 residues. V was clipped by 5 bases and J by 0 bases; unmatched bases: 5. The V gene's germline CDR1 is SNHLY and CDR2 FYNNEI. As concerns this clone: Its antigen is currently unknown.

The PCR made use of 60 Vbeta and 13 Jbeta primers. Libraries were prepared by immunoSEQ multiplex PCR; TCRdb keeps only in-frame clonotypes and omits some of them. The table includes about 170,000 clones, 73% detected once. The sample comprised PBMCs. The receptor was isolated from a woman under 30 in good health and CMV-seropositive. V usage is TRBV2 and J usage is TRBJ2-2; 8 positions agree with TRBD2. The CDR3 protein is CASSNETSANTGELFF. For the CDR3, the DNA is TGTGCCAGCAGTAATGAGACTAGCGCGAACACCGGGGAGCTGTTTTTT.